These 6 T cell receptor beta chains were all obtained from the same sample, sequenced in a study of T cell responses to AZD1222 COVID-19 vaccine (dated by TCRdb to about 2021). In light of the paper, this sample's time point label describes: baseline before first vaccination. Library method: the immunoSEQ multiplex PCR assay. TCRdb carries this immuneACCESS record with in-frame sequences only. Its versions omit some clonotypes, under half of them owing to an unresolved V gene in the studies checked, with the rest unexplained. This sample holds roughly 120,000 clones; approximately 93% were observed only once. The biggest ten clones account for approximately 3% of the sample. The sample here was peripheral blood, taken on day 0 of AZD1222 vaccination. Receptor source: an adult in good health.

This clone was seen only once. J is TRBJ2-5 and V is TRBV28; D is unresolved. The germline V gene has CDR1 MDHEN and CDR2 SYDVKM. V lost 2 bases and J lost 2, with 0 bases in between. The CDR3 is 11 amino acids. DNA of the CDR3: TGTGCCAGCAGTTTACAAGAGACCCAGTACTTC. Its translation: CASSLQETQYF.

The V and J genes are TRBV24-1 and TRBJ2-2; no clear D gene. This CDR3 has 13 amino acids. Germline CDR1 and CDR2: KGHDR and SFDVKD. Trimming pared 2 bases from V and 8 bases from J, leaving 8 bases between. The CDR3 spells CATSDSTMGELFF. In DNA form, the CDR3 reads TGTGCCACCAGTGATTCTACAATGGGGGAGCTGTTTTTT.

J is TRBJ2-7 and V is TRBV28; D ambiguous. Germline CDR1 is MDHEN and CDR2 is SYDVKM. Trimming shortened V by 6 bases and J by 0 bases, and 21 bases separated the two germline ends. This CDR3 region has 17 residues. CDR3 DNA: TGTGCCAGCAGAGCTGAATCGGGCCATACGCGCTCCTACGAGCAGTACTTC. Translating it yields CASRAESGHTRSYEQYF.

V is TRBV6-5 and J is TRBJ2-2, with a possible D match to TRBD2 (5 bases). The V end was cut by 4 bases, the J end by 7 bases, with 10 bases between. This CDR3 comprises 13 residues. CDR1 is MNHEY, CDR2 SVGAGI, per germline. CDR3 bases: TGTGCCAGCAGTTGGTCGGCGGGCGGGGAGCTGTTTTTT. Its translation is CASSWSAGGELFF.

The chain employs TRBV6-5 and TRBJ2-7; D is possibly TRBD2 (6 bases). The CDR3 runs 13 residues. V was shortened by 6 bases and J by 6 bases, with 15 bases between the two germline ends. Germline values: CDR1 MNHEY, CDR2 SVGAGI. The CDR3 here is CASRPSSGSEQYF. The CDR3 DNA reads as TGTGCCAGCAGGCCGAGCAGCGGGTCCGAGCAGTACTTC.

J is TRBJ2-7 and V is TRBV4-1; perhaps D is TRBD1 or TRBD2 (5 bases each). With 0 bases removed from V and 3 bases from J, the gap between germline ends came to 21 bases. Germline V gives CDR1 MGHRA, CDR2 YSYEKL. The CDR3 sequence is 18 residues long. CDR3 coding DNA: TGCGCCAGCAGCCAAGAGCCCCAGGGACGAGTTTTGTTCTACGAGCAGTACTTC. Its translation is CASSQEPQGRVLFYEQYF.